The present T cell receptor beta chain was sequenced within a study of regulatory T cells in long-lasting Graves disease. On the study more broadly: Patients newly diagnosed with Graves' had been on antithyroid drugs for under 3 months.

Regarding time point: newly diagnosed GD, antithyroid drugs for less than 3 months. The TCR library used RNA extracted from PBMCs. American Thyroid Association guidelines served as the basis for diagnosing Graves' disease. This clonotype was counted only a few times. The V gene end was trimmed by 7 bases and the J gene end by 4 bases; junction bases not matched to a gene: 21. CDR3 length equals 18 residues. Germline V gene sequence: CDR1 GTSNPN, CDR2 SVGIG (reference sequence). Construction of the TCR beta libraries employed iRepertoire HTBI primers in conjunction with Arm-PCR of CDR3 regions. TCRdb passed the multiplex PCR reads through MiXCR, listing each CDR3 protein once. The sample records hundreds of thousands of distinct CDR3 sequences, about 15% being singletons. A further study also used this sample, focusing on T cells in Graves' hyperthyroidism and ophthalmopathy. According to that study: Clinical symptoms, serum thyroxine and TRAb, thyroid ultrasound and orbital computed tomography were used for the diagnoses. TCR CDR3 underwent first-round RT-PCR with the HTBI primer set.

This TCR derives from a woman aged 40 to 49 with Graves disease. Here the sequenced sample was peripheral blood mononuclear cells (PBMCs), taken at new diagnosis, from a patient treated with antithyroid drugs. The genes are TRBV30 and TRBJ2-7; 11 positions match TRBD2. CDR3: CASRAEKFGLAGWYEQYF. CDR3 coding DNA: TGTGCCTCGAGGGCGGAAAAGTTCGGACTAGCGGGTTGGTACGAGCAGTACTTC.